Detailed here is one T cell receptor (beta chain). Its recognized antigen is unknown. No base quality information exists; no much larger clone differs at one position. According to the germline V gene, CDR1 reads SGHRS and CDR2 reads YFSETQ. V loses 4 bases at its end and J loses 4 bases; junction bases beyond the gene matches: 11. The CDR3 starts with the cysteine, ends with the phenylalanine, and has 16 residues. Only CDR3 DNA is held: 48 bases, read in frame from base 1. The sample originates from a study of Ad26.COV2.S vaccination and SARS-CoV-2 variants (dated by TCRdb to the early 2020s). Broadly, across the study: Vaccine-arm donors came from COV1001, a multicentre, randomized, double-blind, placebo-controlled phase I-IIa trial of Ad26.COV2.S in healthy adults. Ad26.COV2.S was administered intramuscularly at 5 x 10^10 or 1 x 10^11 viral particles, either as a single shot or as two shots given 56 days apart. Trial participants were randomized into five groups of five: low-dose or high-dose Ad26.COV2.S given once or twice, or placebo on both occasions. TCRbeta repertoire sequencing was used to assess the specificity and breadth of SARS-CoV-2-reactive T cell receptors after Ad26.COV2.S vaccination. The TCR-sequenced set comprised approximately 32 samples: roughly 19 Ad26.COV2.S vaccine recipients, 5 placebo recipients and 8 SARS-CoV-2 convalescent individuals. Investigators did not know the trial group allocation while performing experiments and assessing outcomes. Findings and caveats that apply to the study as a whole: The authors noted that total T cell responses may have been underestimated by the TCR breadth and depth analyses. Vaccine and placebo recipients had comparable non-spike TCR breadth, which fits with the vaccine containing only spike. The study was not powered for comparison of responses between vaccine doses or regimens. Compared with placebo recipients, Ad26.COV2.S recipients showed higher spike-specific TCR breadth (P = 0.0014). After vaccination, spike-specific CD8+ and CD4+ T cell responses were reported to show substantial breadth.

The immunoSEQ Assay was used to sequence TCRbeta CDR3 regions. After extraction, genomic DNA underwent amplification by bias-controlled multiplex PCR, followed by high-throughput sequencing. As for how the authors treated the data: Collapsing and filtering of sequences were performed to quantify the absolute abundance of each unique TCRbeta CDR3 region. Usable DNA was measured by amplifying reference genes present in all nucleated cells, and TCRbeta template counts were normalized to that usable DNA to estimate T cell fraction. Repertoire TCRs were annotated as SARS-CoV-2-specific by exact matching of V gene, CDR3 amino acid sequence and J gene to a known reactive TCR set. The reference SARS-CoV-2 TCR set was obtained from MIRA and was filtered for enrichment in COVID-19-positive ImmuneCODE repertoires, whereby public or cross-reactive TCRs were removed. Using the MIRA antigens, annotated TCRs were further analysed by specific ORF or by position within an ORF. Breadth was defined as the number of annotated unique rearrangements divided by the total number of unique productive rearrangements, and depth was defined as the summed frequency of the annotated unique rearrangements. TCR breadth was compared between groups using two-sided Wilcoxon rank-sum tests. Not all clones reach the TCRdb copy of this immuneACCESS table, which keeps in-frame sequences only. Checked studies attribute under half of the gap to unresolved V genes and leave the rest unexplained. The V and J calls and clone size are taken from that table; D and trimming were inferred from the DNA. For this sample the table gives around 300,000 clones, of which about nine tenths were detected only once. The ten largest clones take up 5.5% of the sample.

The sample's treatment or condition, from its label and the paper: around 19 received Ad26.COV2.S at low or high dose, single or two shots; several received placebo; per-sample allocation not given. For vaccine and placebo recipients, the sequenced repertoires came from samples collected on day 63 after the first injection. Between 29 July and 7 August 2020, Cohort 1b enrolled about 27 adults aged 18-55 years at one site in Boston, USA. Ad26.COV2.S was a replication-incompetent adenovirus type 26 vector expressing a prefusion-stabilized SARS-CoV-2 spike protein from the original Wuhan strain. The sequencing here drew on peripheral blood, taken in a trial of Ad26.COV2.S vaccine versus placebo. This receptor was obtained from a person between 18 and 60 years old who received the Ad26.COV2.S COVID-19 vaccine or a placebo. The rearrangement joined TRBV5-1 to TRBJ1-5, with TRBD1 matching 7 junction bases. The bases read TGCGCCAGCAGCGCGGACAGGCTAGAAGAAAATCAGCCCCAGCATTTT. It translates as CASSADRLEENQPQHF.